A single T cell receptor (beta chain) is shown here with its context. The data originate from a study of preoperative IRX-2 immunotherapy in early breast cancer. Indicated treatment: preoperative locoregional IRX-2 cytokine immunotherapy. Patients received preoperative, locoregional IRX-2 cytokine immunotherapy in a phase Ib study. The CDR3 is 11 amino acids. Germline CDR1 MRHNA, CDR2 SNTAGT. Trimming cost V 6 bases and J 8 bases, with 8 bases left between them. Sequencing was performed with immunoSEQ multiplex PCR; in TCRdb, only in-frame clones are kept and a portion is missing. The table shows tens of thousands of clones, with around 75% occurring only once.

The receptor was derived from a human donor with breast cancer. This chain connects TRBV6-4 to TRBJ2-1; a possible D gene is TRBD2 (6 bases). The specimen was lymph node tissue, collected before IRX-2 immunotherapy. DNA of the CDR3: TGTGCCAGCAGGGGACTTGATGAGCAGTTCTTC. Its translation is CASRGLDEQFF.